These T cell receptor beta chains were read from a single sample in a study of cytomegalovirus exposure and HLA in healthy donors. TCRdb's copy holds only in-frame clones and misses some; the assay was immunoSEQ multiplex PCR. The sample lists some 60,000 clones; approximately 96% were seen once. The sequenced material came from PBMCs. The receptors come from a man aged 18 to 30 in good health and CMV-seropositive. The CDR3 runs from the conserved cysteine through the conserved F or W. The D gene is left open where the match is weak. Expanded clones are given a class, and other clones once, few, many or no size at all.

V gene: TRBV30
D gene: TRBD1
J gene: TRBJ2-3
clone size: once
CDR3 protein: CAWTGTGALTSTDTQYF
CDR3 DNA: TGTGCCTGGACAGGGACAGGGGCGTTGACTAGCACAGATACGCAGTATTTT

V gene: TRBV2
D gene: .
J gene: TRBJ2-2
clone size: few
CDR3 protein: CARGGQSDTGELFF
CDR3 DNA: TGTGCCAGAGGAGGACAGAGCGACACCGGGGAGCTGTTTTTT

V gene: TRBV19
D gene: TRBD1
J gene: TRBJ1-1
clone size: .
CDR3 protein: CASSNTGGSKAFF
CDR3 DNA: TGTGCCAGTAGTAACACAGGGGGCTCTAAAGCTTTCTTT

V gene: TRBV27
D gene: TRBD1
J gene: TRBJ1-1
clone size: .
CDR3 protein: CASGLFTSGTGVTEAFF
CDR3 DNA: TGTGCCAGCGGCCTTTTTACCTCCGGGACAGGGGTCACTGAAGCTTTCTTT

V gene: TRBV11-2
D gene: .
J gene: TRBJ2-7
clone size: .
CDR3 protein: CASEVAGTYEQYF
CDR3 DNA: TGTGCCAGCGAGGTAGCAGGGACCTACGAGCAGTACTTC

V gene: TRBV6-5
D gene: TRBD1
J gene: TRBJ1-4
clone size: .
CDR3 protein: CASRGQYATNEKLFF
CDR3 DNA: TGTGCCAGCCGGGGACAGTATGCAACTAATGAAAAACTGTTTTTT

V gene: TRBV28
D gene: .
J gene: TRBJ1-2
clone size: .
CDR3 protein: CASFQRPGRGDYGYTF
CDR3 DNA: TGTGCCAGCTTTCAACGCCCGGGACGCGGGGACTATGGCTACACCTTC

V gene: TRBV4-2
D gene: TRBD1
J gene: TRBJ1-3
clone size: .
CDR3 protein: CASSPRDRGNTIYF
CDR3 DNA: TGTGCCAGCAGCCCCCGGGACAGAGGAAACACCATATATTTT

V gene: TRBV19
D gene: TRBD1
J gene: TRBJ1-2
clone size: .
CDR3 protein: CASSILTGDGYTF
CDR3 DNA: TGTGCCAGTAGTATACTAACAGGGGATGGCTACACCTTC

V gene: TRBV4-2
D gene: TRBD2
J gene: TRBJ2-7
clone size: .
CDR3 protein: CASSRGLSGGRYEQYF
CDR3 DNA: TGTGCCAGCAGCCGAGGTTTAAGCGGGGGCCGCTACGAGCAGTACTTC

V gene: TRBV4-1
D gene: TRBD2
J gene: TRBJ2-7
clone size: .
CDR3 protein: CASSLGLAGGYEQYF
CDR3 DNA: TGCGCCAGCAGCCTGGGACTAGCGGGAGGGTACGAGCAGTACTTC

V gene: TRBV13
D gene: TRBD1
J gene: TRBJ1-3
clone size: .
CDR3 protein: CASSPDRGGSGNTIYF
CDR3 DNA: TGTGCCAGCAGCCCGGACAGGGGAGGTTCTGGAAACACCATATATTTT

V gene: TRBV6-1
D gene: .
J gene: TRBJ1-3
clone size: .
CDR3 protein: CASSDRDSVAGNTIYF
CDR3 DNA: TGTGCCAGCAGTGACCGGGACTCGGTGGCTGGAAACACCATATATTTT

V gene: TRBV4-1
D gene: TRBD2
J gene: TRBJ2-7
clone size: .
CDR3 protein: CASSQAAGVPGYEQYF
CDR3 DNA: TGCGCCAGCAGCCAAGCCGCGGGAGTACCTGGCTACGAGCAGTACTTC

V gene: TRBV27
D gene: TRBD2
J gene: TRBJ2-2
clone size: .
CDR3 protein: CASTQRLAAGELFF
CDR3 DNA: TGTGCCAGCACTCAGAGACTAGCAGCGGGGGAGCTGTTTTTT

V gene: TRBV11-3
D gene: .
J gene: TRBJ1-2
clone size: .
CDR3 protein: CASSVDRNYGYTF
CDR3 DNA: TGTGCCAGCAGCGTCGACAGAAACTATGGCTACACCTTC

V gene: TRBV27
D gene: .
J gene: TRBJ2-2
clone size: .
CDR3 protein: CASSFINRVSNTGELFF
CDR3 DNA: TGTGCCAGCAGCTTTATAAACAGGGTTTCGAACACCGGGGAGCTGTTTTTT

V gene: TRBV11-3
D gene: TRBD2
J gene: TRBJ2-1
clone size: .
CDR3 protein: CASSFTSGNEQFF
CDR3 DNA: TGTGCCAGCAGCTTTACTAGCGGCAATGAGCAGTTCTTC

V gene: TRBV23-1
D gene: TRBD1
J gene: TRBJ2-7
clone size: .
CDR3 protein: CASSRTGGEEYEQYF
CDR3 DNA: TGCGCCAGCAGTCGGACAGGGGGCGAGGAGTACGAGCAGTACTTC

V gene: TRBV29-1
D gene: .
J gene: TRBJ2-1
clone size: .
CDR3 protein: CSVAGEASYNEQFF
CDR3 DNA: TGCAGCGTTGCGGGGGAGGCCTCCTACAATGAGCAGTTCTTC

V gene: TRBV11-2
D gene: TRBD2
J gene: TRBJ2-5
clone size: few
CDR3 protein: CASSLDSAGGPWETQYF
CDR3 DNA: TGTGCCAGCAGCTTAGATTCGGCGGGAGGGCCCTGGGAGACCCAGTACTTC

V gene: TRBV6-1
D gene: TRBD1
J gene: TRBJ2-1
clone size: .
CDR3 protein: CASSERDSRSYNEQFF
CDR3 DNA: TGTGCCAGCAGTGAGAGGGACAGCCGCTCCTACAATGAGCAGTTCTTC

V gene: TRBV5-4
D gene: .
J gene: TRBJ1-3
clone size: .
CDR3 protein: CAVGGSGNTIYF
CDR3 DNA: TGTGCCGTCGGGGGATCTGGAAACACCATATATTTT

V gene: TRBV5-4
D gene: TRBD2
J gene: TRBJ2-3
clone size: .
CDR3 protein: CASSSGTSGSDTQYF
CDR3 DNA: TGTGCCAGCAGCTCGGGGACTAGCGGGTCTGATACGCAGTATTTT

V gene: TRBV28
D gene: TRBD1
J gene: TRBJ1-1
clone size: .
CDR3 protein: CASSPGQRNTEAFF
CDR3 DNA: TGTGCCAGCAGCCCGGGACAGCGGAACACTGAAGCTTTCTTT

V gene: TRBV29-1
D gene: .
J gene: TRBJ2-2
clone size: .
CDR3 protein: CSARAVNTGELFF
CDR3 DNA: TGCAGCGCGCGGGCTGTGAACACCGGGGAGCTGTTTTTT

V gene: TRBV10-3
D gene: .
J gene: TRBJ2-3
clone size: .
CDR3 protein: CAISDRTDTQYF
CDR3 DNA: TGTGCCATCAGTGATCGTACAGATACGCAGTATTTT

V gene: TRBV7-9
D gene: .
J gene: TRBJ2-7
clone size: .
CDR3 protein: CASTAAGAGTYEQYF
CDR3 DNA: TGTGCCAGCACCGCCGCGGGGGCCGGAACCTACGAGCAGTACTTC

V gene: TRBV29-1
D gene: TRBD1
J gene: TRBJ1-2
clone size: .
CDR3 protein: CSAEDREWGGYTF
CDR3 DNA: TGCAGCGCCGAGGACAGGGAATGGGGTGGCTACACCTTC

V gene: TRBV27
D gene: TRBD2
J gene: TRBJ2-7
clone size: .
CDR3 protein: CASRKPGLAYEQYF
CDR3 DNA: TGTGCCAGCAGGAAACCGGGACTAGCGTACGAGCAGTACTTC

V gene: TRBV19
D gene: .
J gene: TRBJ1-6
clone size: .
CDR3 protein: CASDRVFGIGSPLHF
CDR3 DNA: TGTGCCAGCGACCGGGTCTTCGGGATTGGTTCACCCCTCCACTTT

V gene: TRBV4-2
D gene: TRBD2
J gene: TRBJ2-3
clone size: .
CDR3 protein: CASSQDHGGGTDTQYF
CDR3 DNA: TGTGCCAGCAGCCAAGATCATGGGGGGGGGACAGATACGCAGTATTTT

V gene: TRBV19
D gene: .
J gene: TRBJ1-5
clone size: .
CDR3 protein: CASSSTGGLGQPQHF
CDR3 DNA: TGTGCCAGTAGTTCGACGGGGGGGCTAGGTCAGCCCCAGCATTTT

V gene: TRBV4-1
D gene: TRBD2
J gene: TRBJ2-3
clone size: .
CDR3 protein: CASSHPGLAGSTDTQYF
CDR3 DNA: TGCGCCAGCAGCCACCCGGGACTAGCAGGCAGCACAGATACGCAGTATTTT

V gene: TRBV10-3
D gene: TRBD1
J gene: TRBJ2-3
clone size: .
CDR3 protein: CAISESGTGGDTQYF
CDR3 DNA: TGTGCCATCAGTGAGAGTGGGACAGGGGGAGATACGCAGTATTTT

V gene: TRBV30
D gene: .
J gene: TRBJ2-7
clone size: .
CDR3 protein: CAWSPIPGGQQYF
CDR3 DNA: TGTGCCTGGAGTCCTATCCCGGGGGGCCAGCAGTACTTC

V gene: TRBV4-3
D gene: TRBD2
J gene: TRBJ2-7
clone size: .
CDR3 protein: CASSQGEAGGYEQYF
CDR3 DNA: TGCGCCAGCAGCCAAGGGGAAGCGGGAGGCTACGAGCAGTACTTC

V gene: TRBV15
D gene: TRBD1
J gene: TRBJ1-2
clone size: once
CDR3 protein: CATSSPGTGVPYYGYTF
CDR3 DNA: TGTGCCACCAGCAGCCCCGGGACAGGCGTTCCTTACTATGGCTACACCTTC

V gene: TRBV28
D gene: TRBD2
J gene: TRBJ2-7
clone size: .
CDR3 protein: CASSVPTSGWSEQYF
CDR3 DNA: TGTGCCAGCAGTGTGCCCACTAGCGGGTGGAGTGAGCAGTACTTC

V gene: TRBV7-9
D gene: TRBD2
J gene: TRBJ2-7
clone size: .
CDR3 protein: CASSPPGGAIGYEQYF
CDR3 DNA: TGTGCCAGCAGCCCCCCCGGGGGGGCAATCGGGTACGAGCAGTACTTC